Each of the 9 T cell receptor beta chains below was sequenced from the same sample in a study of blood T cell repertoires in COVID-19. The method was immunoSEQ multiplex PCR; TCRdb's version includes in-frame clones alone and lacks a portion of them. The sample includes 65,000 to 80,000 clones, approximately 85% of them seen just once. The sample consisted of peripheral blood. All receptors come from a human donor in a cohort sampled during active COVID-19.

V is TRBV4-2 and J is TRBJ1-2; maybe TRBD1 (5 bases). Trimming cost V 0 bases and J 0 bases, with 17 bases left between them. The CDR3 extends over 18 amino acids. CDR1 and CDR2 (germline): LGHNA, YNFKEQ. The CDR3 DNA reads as TGTGCCAGCAGCCAAGATCGGAGTCGACAGCCTACTAACTATGGCTACACCTTC. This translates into CASSQDRSRQPTNYGYTF.

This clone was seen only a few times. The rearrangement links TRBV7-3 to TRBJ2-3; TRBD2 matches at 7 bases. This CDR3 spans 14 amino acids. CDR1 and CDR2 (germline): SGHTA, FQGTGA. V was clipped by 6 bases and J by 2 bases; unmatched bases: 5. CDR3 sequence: CASSPGLVTDTQYF. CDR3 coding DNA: TGTGCCAGCAGTCCAGGACTAGTCACAGATACGCAGTATTTT.

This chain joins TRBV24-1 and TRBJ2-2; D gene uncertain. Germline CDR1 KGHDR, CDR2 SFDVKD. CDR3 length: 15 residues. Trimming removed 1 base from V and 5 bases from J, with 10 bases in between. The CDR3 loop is CATSDFNSKTGELFF. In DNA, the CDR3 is TGTGCCACCAGTGATTTTAACAGCAAGACCGGGGAGCTGTTTTTT.

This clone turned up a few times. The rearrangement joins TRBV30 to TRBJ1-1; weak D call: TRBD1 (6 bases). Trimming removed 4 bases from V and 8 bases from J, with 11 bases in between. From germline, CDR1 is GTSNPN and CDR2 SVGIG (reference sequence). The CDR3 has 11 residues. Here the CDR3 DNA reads TGTGCCTGGACCCACACAGGGGAAGCTTTCTTT. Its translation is CAWTHTGEAFF.

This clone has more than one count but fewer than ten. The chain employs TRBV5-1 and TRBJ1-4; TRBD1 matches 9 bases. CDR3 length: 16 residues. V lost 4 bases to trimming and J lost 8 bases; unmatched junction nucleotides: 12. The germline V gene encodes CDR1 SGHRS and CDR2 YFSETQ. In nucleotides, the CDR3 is TGCGCCAGCAGCCTGTTTACACAGGGGGCCGAGGAAAAACTGTTTTTT. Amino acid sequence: CASSLFTQGAEEKLFF. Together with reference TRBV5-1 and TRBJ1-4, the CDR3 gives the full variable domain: KAGVTQTPRYLIKTRGQQVTLSCSPISGHRSVSWYQQTPGQGLQFLFEYFSETQRNKGNFPGRFSGRQFSNSRSEMNVSTLELGDSALYLCASSLFTQGAEEKLFFGSGTQLSVL.

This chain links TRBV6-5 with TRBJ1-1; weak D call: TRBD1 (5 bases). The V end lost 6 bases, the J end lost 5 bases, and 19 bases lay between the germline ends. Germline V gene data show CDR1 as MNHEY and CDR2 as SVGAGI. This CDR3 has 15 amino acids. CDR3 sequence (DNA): TGTGCCAGCAGGGGGATCTCTGGGGCGCGAACTGAAGCTTTCTTT. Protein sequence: CASRGISGARTEAFF.

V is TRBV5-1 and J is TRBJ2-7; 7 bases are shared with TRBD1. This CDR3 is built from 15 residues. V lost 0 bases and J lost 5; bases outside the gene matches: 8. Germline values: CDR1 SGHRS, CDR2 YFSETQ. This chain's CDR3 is CASSLGTGPGDEQYF. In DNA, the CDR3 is TGCGCCAGCAGCTTGGGGACAGGTCCCGGAGACGAGCAGTACTTC.

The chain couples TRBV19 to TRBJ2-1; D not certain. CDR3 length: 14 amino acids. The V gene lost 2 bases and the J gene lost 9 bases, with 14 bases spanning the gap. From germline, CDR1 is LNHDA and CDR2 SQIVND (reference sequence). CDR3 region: CASSIRGPAPEQFF. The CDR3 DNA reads TGTGCCAGTAGTATAAGAGGCCCAGCCCCTGAGCAGTTCTTC.

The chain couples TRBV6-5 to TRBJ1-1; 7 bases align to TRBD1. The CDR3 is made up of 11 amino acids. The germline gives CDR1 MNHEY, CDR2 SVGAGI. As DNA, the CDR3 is TGTGGGACACGGGCTACAGGGGTGGCTTTCTTT. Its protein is CGTRATGVAFF.